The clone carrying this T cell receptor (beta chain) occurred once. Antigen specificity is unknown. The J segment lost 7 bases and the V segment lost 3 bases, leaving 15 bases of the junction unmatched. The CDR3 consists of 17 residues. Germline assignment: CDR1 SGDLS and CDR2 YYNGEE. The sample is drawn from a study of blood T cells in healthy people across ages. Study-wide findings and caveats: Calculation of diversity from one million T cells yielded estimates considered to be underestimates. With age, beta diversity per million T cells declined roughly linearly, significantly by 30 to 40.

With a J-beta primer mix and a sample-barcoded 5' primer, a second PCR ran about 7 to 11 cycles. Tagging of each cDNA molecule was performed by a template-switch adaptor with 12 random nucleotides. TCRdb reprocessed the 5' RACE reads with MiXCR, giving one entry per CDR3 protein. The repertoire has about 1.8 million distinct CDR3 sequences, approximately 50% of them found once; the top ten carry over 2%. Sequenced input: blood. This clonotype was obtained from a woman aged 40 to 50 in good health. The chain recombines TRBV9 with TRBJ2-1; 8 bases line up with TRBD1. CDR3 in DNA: TGTGCCAGCAGCGAGGCCCCTTCCAGGGGGCTGAATAATGAGCAGTTCTTC. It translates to CASSEAPSRGLNNEQFF.